This is a list of T cell receptor beta chains from one sample in a study of blood T cell repertoires in COVID-19. Using immunoSEQ multiplex PCR, the repertoire was profiled, and TCRdb retains in-frame clones only, with some absent. The repertoire holds about 120,000 clones, with 87% as singletons. Input material: peripheral blood. The receptors were gathered from a human donor in a cohort sampled during active COVID-19. The CDR3 runs from the conserved cysteine through the conserved F or W. D genes are given only for firm matches. A row's size may be missing; if present it is once, few, many or a size class.

abundance: few
v_gene: TRBV9
j_gene: TRBJ2-6
d_gene: .
CDR3aa: CASSVEAAGANVLTF
CDR3nt: TGTGCCAGCAGCGTAGAGGCGGCTGGGGCCAACGTCCTGACTTTC

abundance: few
v_gene: TRBV12-3/TRBV12-4
j_gene: TRBJ1-2
d_gene: .
CDR3aa: CASRSLNYGYTF
CDR3nt: TGTGCCAGCAGGTCCCTAAACTATGGCTACACCTTC

abundance: .
v_gene: TRBV19
j_gene: TRBJ2-1
d_gene: TRBD2
CDR3aa: CASRSNRPGLAGKGNEQFF
CDR3nt: TGTGCCAGTAGGTCAAACAGGCCGGGACTAGCGGGGAAAGGGAATGAGCAGTTCTTC

abundance: .
v_gene: TRBV7-3
j_gene: TRBJ2-5
d_gene: TRBD2
CDR3aa: CASSSRTSGKRETQYF
CDR3nt: TGTGCCAGCAGCTCACGGACTAGCGGGAAGCGTGAGACCCAGTACTTC

abundance: .
v_gene: TRBV7-9
j_gene: TRBJ2-6
d_gene: TRBD1
CDR3aa: CASSSDRRTGKPGANVLTF
CDR3nt: TGTGCCAGCAGCTCGGACCGAAGGACAGGGAAGCCTGGGGCCAACGTCCTGACTTTC

abundance: .
v_gene: TRBV19
j_gene: TRBJ2-1
d_gene: .
CDR3aa: CASRRTGRLYNEQFF
CDR3nt: TGTGCCAGTAGGCGAACAGGGAGACTGTACAATGAGCAGTTCTTC

abundance: .
v_gene: TRBV6-5
j_gene: TRBJ1-2
d_gene: TRBD1
CDR3aa: CASKGAYTIHGYTF
CDR3nt: TGTGCCAGCAAGGGGGCCTATACTATCCATGGCTACACCTTC

abundance: .
v_gene: TRBV14
j_gene: TRBJ2-5
d_gene: TRBD1
CDR3aa: CASSQGWDSGIYQETQYF
CDR3nt: TGTGCCAGCAGCCAAGGATGGGACAGCGGAATTTACCAAGAGACCCAGTACTTC

abundance: .
v_gene: TRBV7-8
j_gene: TRBJ1-5
d_gene: .
CDR3aa: CASSLAAGATPYSNQPQHF
CDR3nt: TGTGCCAGCAGCTTAGCTGCAGGGGCGACACCATATAGCAATCAGCCCCAGCATTTT

abundance: few
v_gene: TRBV5-6
j_gene: TRBJ1-5
d_gene: .
CDR3aa: CASSFRQSNQPQHF
CDR3nt: TGTGCCAGCAGCTTCCGACAGAGCAATCAGCCCCAGCATTTT

abundance: .
v_gene: TRBV7-9
j_gene: TRBJ2-1
d_gene: TRBD1
CDR3aa: CASSTGKPGQGNNEQFF
CDR3nt: TGTGCCAGCAGCACCGGGAAACCGGGACAGGGTAACAATGAGCAGTTCTTC

abundance: .
v_gene: TRBV29-1
j_gene: TRBJ1-1
d_gene: .
CDR3aa: CSALDRETNTEAFF
CDR3nt: TGCAGCGCGTTGGACAGAGAAACAAACACTGAAGCTTTCTTT

abundance: .
v_gene: TRBV24-1
j_gene: TRBJ2-3
d_gene: TRBD2
CDR3aa: CATSLRGSHGDTQYF
CDR3nt: TGTGCCACCAGCCTGCGCGGGAGTCATGGAGATACGCAGTATTTT

abundance: .
v_gene: TRBV6-4
j_gene: TRBJ2-6
d_gene: .
CDR3aa: CASSPDSTGANVLTF
CDR3nt: TGTGCCAGCAGTCCCGACAGCACTGGGGCCAACGTCCTGACTTTC

abundance: .
v_gene: TRBV15
j_gene: TRBJ1-2
d_gene: .
CDR3aa: CATSRDGGGIYGYTF
CDR3nt: TGTGCCACCAGCAGAGATGGTGGGGGGATCTATGGCTACACCTTC

abundance: .
v_gene: TRBV5-1
j_gene: TRBJ2-7
d_gene: TRBD1
CDR3aa: CASSTLGTGINEQYF
CDR3nt: TGCGCCAGCAGCACGCTTGGGACAGGGATCAACGAGCAGTACTTC

abundance: once
v_gene: TRBV14
j_gene: TRBJ1-1
d_gene: TRBD1
CDR3aa: CASSLRDRGRWAEAFF
CDR3nt: TGTGCCAGCAGCCTTAGGGACAGGGGGCGGTGGGCTGAAGCTTTCTTT

abundance: .
v_gene: TRBV11-1
j_gene: TRBJ1-1
d_gene: TRBD1
CDR3aa: CASSLGTGTGAETFF
CDR3nt: TGTGCCAGCAGCTTAGGGACAGGGACGGGAGCCGAGACTTTCTTT

abundance: .
v_gene: TRBV6-2/TRBV6-3
j_gene: TRBJ1-5
d_gene: .
CDR3aa: CASSYPPAGNQPQHF
CDR3nt: TGTGCCAGCAGTTATCCCCCCGCGGGCAATCAGCCCCAGCATTTT

abundance: .
v_gene: TRBV29-1
j_gene: TRBJ1-2
d_gene: .
CDR3aa: CSVGEGTGGRHTF
CDR3nt: .

abundance: .
v_gene: TRBV7-8
j_gene: TRBJ2-7
d_gene: .
CDR3aa: CASSVTGYEQYF
CDR3nt: TGTGCCAGCAGCGTGACAGGTTACGAGCAGTACTTC

abundance: once
v_gene: TRBV6-5
j_gene: TRBJ2-2
d_gene: TRBD1
CDR3aa: CASTRDRVSGELFF
CDR3nt: TGTGCCAGCACGCGGGACAGGGTGTCCGGGGAGCTGTTTTTT

abundance: once
v_gene: TRBV7-9
j_gene: TRBJ1-1
d_gene: .
CDR3aa: CASSSYRADTEAFF
CDR3nt: TGTGCCAGCAGCTCGTACAGGGCCGACACTGAAGCTTTCTTT

abundance: .
v_gene: TRBV11-2
j_gene: TRBJ2-1
d_gene: TRBD2
CDR3aa: CASSLGLALLGDEQFF
CDR3nt: TGTGCCAGCAGCTTAGGACTAGCCCTCCTAGGTGATGAGCAGTTCTTC

abundance: .
v_gene: TRBV4-2
j_gene: TRBJ1-2
d_gene: .
CDR3aa: CASSPLLPSTITPLGKNGYTF
CDR3nt: TGTGCCAGCAGCCCCCTCCTACCCTCGACGATTACACCGCTCGGGAAAAATGGCTACACCTTC

abundance: .
v_gene: TRBV2
j_gene: TRBJ2-2
d_gene: .
CDR3aa: CASMRAYTGELFF
CDR3nt: TGTGCCAGCATGAGGGCGTATACCGGGGAGCTGTTTTTT

abundance: .
v_gene: TRBV10-1
j_gene: TRBJ2-7
d_gene: TRBD1
CDR3aa: CASSDGTGVYEQYF
CDR3nt: TGCGCCAGCAGTGACGGGACAGGGGTGTACGAGCAGTACTTC

abundance: .
v_gene: TRBV6-5
j_gene: TRBJ2-5
d_gene: .
CDR3aa: CASSYSRRGGETQYF
CDR3nt: TGTGCCAGCAGTTACTCGAGGCGGGGCGGAGAGACCCAGTACTTC

abundance: .
v_gene: TRBV5-3
j_gene: TRBJ2-7
d_gene: TRBD2
CDR3aa: CARSPQRGVSYEQYF
CDR3nt: TGTGCCAGAAGCCCTCAGCGGGGGGTTTCCTACGAGCAGTACTTC

abundance: once
v_gene: TRBV20-1
j_gene: TRBJ2-3
d_gene: TRBD1
CDR3aa: CSASGTGAPGGSDTQYF
CDR3nt: TGCAGTGCTAGTGGGACAGGGGCACCGGGAGGGTCCGATACGCAGTATTTT

abundance: .
v_gene: TRBV5-4
j_gene: TRBJ2-1
d_gene: TRBD1
CDR3aa: CASGGQGSSYNEQFF
CDR3nt: TGTGCCAGCGGGGGACAGGGGAGCTCCTACAATGAGCAGTTCTTC

abundance: few
v_gene: TRBV5-1
j_gene: TRBJ2-1
d_gene: TRBD2
CDR3aa: CASSLSGGLVYNEQFF
CDR3nt: TGCGCCAGCAGCTTGTCGGGGGGACTAGTCTACAATGAGCAGTTCTTC

abundance: .
v_gene: TRBV18
j_gene: TRBJ1-6
d_gene: TRBD1
CDR3aa: CASSATGTGTPLHF
CDR3nt: TGTGCCAGCTCAGCTACCGGGACAGGGACTCCCCTCCACTTT

abundance: .
v_gene: TRBV10-3
j_gene: TRBJ2-7
d_gene: TRBD1
CDR3aa: CAIRPRTGGSYEQYF
CDR3nt: TGTGCCATCAGGCCCCGGACAGGGGGCTCCTACGAGCAGTACTTC

abundance: .
v_gene: TRBV28
j_gene: TRBJ2-1
d_gene: .
CDR3aa: CANSQGRYYNEQFF
CDR3nt: TGTGCCAACTCACAGGGAAGATACTACAATGAGCAGTTCTTC

abundance: few
v_gene: TRBV15
j_gene: TRBJ1-3
d_gene: .
CDR3aa: CATSRDQTGSSGNTIYF
CDR3nt: TGTGCCACCAGCAGAGACCAGACAGGCAGCTCTGGAAACACCATATATTTT

abundance: .
v_gene: TRBV11-2
j_gene: TRBJ2-1
d_gene: TRBD1
CDR3aa: CASSLDNRGHGNEQFF
CDR3nt: TGTGCCAGCAGCTTAGATAACAGGGGCCACGGAAATGAGCAGTTCTTC

abundance: once
v_gene: TRBV29-1
j_gene: TRBJ1-1
d_gene: .
CDR3aa: CSVGYGQRNTEAFF
CDR3nt: TGCAGCGTTGGTTATGGACAGAGGAACACTGAAGCTTTCTTT

abundance: once
v_gene: TRBV5-5
j_gene: TRBJ1-2
d_gene: .
CDR3aa: CASSVTGFEYGYTF
CDR3nt: TGTGCCAGCAGCGTAACAGGGTTTGAGTATGGCTACACCTTC

abundance: once
v_gene: TRBV9
j_gene: TRBJ2-7
d_gene: .
CDR3aa: CASSPSSVSYEQYF
CDR3nt: TGTGCCAGCAGCCCATCTAGCGTCAGCTACGAGCAGTACTTC

abundance: .
v_gene: TRBV7-9
j_gene: TRBJ2-3
d_gene: .
CDR3aa: CASSFDGPGTQYF
CDR3nt: TGTGCCAGCAGCTTTGACGGCCCGGGTACGCAGTATTTT

abundance: .
v_gene: TRBV5-8
j_gene: TRBJ2-7
d_gene: .
CDR3aa: CASSLSGHEQYF
CDR3nt: TGTGCCAGCAGCTTGAGTGGCCACGAGCAGTACTTC

abundance: .
v_gene: TRBV7-9
j_gene: TRBJ1-1
d_gene: .
CDR3aa: CASSLAGTEAFF
CDR3nt: TGTGCCAGCAGCTTAGCCGGGACAGAAGCTTTCTTT

abundance: .
v_gene: TRBV9
j_gene: TRBJ1-5
d_gene: .
CDR3aa: CASSVGRDQPQHF
CDR3nt: TGTGCCAGCAGCGTAGGCAGGGATCAGCCCCAGCATTTT

abundance: .
v_gene: TRBV7-9
j_gene: TRBJ1-3
d_gene: .
CDR3aa: CASSRGTQQRNTIYF
CDR3nt: TGTGCCAGCAGCCGGGGGACCCAACAGAGAAACACCATATATTTT